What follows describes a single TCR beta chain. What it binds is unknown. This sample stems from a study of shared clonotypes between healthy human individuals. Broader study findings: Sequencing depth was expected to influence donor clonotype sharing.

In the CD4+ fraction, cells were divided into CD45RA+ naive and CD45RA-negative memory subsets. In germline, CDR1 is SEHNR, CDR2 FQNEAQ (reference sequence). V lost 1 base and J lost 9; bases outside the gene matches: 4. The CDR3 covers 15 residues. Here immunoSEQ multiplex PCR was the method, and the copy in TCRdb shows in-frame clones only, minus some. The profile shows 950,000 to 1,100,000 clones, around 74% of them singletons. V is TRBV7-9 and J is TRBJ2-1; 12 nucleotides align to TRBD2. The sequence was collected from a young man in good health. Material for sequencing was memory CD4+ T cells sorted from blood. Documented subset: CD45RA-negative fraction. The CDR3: CASSLGLAGGREQFF. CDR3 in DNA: TGTGCCAGCAGCTTAGGTCTAGCGGGAGGGCGTGAGCAGTTCTTC.